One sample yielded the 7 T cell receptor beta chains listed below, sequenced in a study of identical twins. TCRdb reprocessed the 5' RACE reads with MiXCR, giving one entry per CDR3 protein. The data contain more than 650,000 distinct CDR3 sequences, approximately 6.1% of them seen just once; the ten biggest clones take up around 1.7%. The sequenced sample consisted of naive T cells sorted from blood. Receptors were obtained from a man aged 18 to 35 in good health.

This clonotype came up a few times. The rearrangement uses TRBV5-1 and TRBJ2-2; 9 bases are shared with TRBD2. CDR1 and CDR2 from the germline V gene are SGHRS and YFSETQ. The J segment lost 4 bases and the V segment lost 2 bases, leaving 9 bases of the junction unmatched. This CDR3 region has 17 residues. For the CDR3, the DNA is TGCGCCAGCAGCTTAAGTTTCAGGACTAGCGTCACCGGGGAGCTGTTTTTT. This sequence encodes CASSLSFRTSVTGELFF.

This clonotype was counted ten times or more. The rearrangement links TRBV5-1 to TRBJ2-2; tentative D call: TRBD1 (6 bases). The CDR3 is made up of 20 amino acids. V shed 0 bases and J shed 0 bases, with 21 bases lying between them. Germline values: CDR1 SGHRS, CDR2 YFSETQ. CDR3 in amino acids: CASSLERPGTGYANTGELFF. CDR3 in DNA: TGCGCCAGCAGCTTGGAGAGACCCGGCACAGGGTATGCGAACACCGGGGAGCTGTTTTTT.

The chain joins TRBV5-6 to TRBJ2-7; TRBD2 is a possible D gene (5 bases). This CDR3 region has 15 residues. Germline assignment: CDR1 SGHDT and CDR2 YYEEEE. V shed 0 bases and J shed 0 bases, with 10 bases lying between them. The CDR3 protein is CASSLGRVPSYEQYV. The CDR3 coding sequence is TGTGCCAGCAGCTTGGGGCGGGTCCCCTCCTACGAGCAGTACGTC.

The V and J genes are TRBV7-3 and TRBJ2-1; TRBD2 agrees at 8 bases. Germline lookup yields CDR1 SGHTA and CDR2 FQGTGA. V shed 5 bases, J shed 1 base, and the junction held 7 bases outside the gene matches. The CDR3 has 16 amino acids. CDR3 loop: CASSRNSGTSYNEQFF. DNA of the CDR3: TGTGCCAGCAGCCGTAATAGCGGGACGTCCTACAATGAGCAGTTCTTC.

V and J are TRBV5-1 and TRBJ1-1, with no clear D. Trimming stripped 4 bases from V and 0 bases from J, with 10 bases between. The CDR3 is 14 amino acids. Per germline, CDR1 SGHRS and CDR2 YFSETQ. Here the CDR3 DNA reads TGCGCCAGCAGCAGCCGGGAATTGAACACTGAAGCTTTCTTT. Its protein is CASSSRELNTEAFF.

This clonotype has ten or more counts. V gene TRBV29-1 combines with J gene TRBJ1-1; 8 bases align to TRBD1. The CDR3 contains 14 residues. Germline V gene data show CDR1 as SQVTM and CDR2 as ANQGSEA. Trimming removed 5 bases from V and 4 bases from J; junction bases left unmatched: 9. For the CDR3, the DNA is TGCAGCGTTTGGCAGGGGGCCGCCTCCACTGAAGCTTTCTTT. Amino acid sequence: CSVWQGAASTEAFF.

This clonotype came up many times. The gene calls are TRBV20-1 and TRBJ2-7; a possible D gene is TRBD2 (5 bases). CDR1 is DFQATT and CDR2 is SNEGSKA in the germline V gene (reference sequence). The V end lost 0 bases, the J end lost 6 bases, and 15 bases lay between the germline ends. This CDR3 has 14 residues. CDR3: CSARDPGRSAEQYF. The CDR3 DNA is TGCAGTGCTAGAGATCCTGGGCGTAGCGCCGAGCAGTACTTC.